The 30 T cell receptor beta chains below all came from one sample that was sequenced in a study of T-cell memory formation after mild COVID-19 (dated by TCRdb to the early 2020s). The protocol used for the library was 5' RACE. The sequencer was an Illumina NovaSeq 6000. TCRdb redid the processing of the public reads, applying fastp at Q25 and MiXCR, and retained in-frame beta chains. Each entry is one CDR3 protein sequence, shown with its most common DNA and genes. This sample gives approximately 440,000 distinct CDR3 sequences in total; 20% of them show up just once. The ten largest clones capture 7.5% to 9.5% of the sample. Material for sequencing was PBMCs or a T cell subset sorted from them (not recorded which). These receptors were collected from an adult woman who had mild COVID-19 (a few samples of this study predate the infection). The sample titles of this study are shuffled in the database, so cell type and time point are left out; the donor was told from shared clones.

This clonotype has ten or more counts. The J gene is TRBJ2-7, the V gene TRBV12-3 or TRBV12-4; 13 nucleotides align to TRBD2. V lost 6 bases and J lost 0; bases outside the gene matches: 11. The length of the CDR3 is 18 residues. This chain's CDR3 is CASSLRTSGRGPSYEQYF. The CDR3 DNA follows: TGTGCCAGCAGCTTACGGACTAGCGGGAGAGGCCCCTCCTACGAGCAGTACTTC.

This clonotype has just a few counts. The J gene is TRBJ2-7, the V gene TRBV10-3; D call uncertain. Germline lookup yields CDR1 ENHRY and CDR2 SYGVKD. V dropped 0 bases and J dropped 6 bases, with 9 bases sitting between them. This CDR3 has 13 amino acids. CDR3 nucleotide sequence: TGTGCCATCAGTGAGTCCACAAAGCCCGAGCAGTACTTC. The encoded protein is CAISESTKPEQYF.

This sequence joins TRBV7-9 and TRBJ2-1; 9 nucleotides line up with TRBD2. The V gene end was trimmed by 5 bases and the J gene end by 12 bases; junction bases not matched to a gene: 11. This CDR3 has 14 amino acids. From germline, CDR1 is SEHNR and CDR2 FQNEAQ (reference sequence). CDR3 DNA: TGTGCCAGCAGCCAGACTTTAGCGGGAGTGGGGCAGTTCTTC. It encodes CASSQTLAGVGQFF.

CDR3 DNA: TGTGCCACCAGCAGAGAGGCGGGACAGGTCTACGAGCAGTACTTC. This translates into CATSREAGQVYEQYF. V and J are TRBV15 and TRBJ2-7; 8 bases fit TRBD1. The germline V gene encodes CDR1 LNHNV and CDR2 YYDKDF (reference sequence). The CDR3 has 15 residues. V shed 0 bases and J 3 bases; nucleotides not matched to a gene: 4.

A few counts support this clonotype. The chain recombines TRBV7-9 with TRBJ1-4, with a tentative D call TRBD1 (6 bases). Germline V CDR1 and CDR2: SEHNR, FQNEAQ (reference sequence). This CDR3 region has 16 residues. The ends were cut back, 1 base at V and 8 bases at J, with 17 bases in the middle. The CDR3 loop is CASSLVLQGGGEKLFF. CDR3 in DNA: TGTGCCAGCAGCTTAGTCCTACAGGGAGGAGGCGAAAAACTGTTTTTT.

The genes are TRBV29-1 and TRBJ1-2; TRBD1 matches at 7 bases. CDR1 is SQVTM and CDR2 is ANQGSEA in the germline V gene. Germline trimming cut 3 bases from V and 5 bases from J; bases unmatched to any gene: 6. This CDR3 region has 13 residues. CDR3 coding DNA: TGCAGCGTTGACATCGGGACAGATTATGGCTACACCTTC. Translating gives CSVDIGTDYGYTF. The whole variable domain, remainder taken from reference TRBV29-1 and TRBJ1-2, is SAVISQKPSRDICQRGTSLTIQCQVDSQVTMMFWYRQQPGQSLTLIATANQGSEATYESGFVIDKFPISRPNLTFSTLTVSNMSPEDSSIYLCSVDIGTDYGYTFGSGTRLTVV.

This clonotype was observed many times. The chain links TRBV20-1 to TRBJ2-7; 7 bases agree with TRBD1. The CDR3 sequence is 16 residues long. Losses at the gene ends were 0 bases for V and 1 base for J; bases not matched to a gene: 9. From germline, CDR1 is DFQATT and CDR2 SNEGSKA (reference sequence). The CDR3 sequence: CSARDPARQGSYEQYF. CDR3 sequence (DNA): TGCAGTGCTAGAGATCCCGCCCGACAGGGTTCCTACGAGCAGTACTTC.

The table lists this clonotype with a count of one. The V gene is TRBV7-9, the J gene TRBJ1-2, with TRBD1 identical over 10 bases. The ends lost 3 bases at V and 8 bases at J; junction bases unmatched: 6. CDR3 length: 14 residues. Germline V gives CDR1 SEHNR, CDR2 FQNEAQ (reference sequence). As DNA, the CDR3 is TGTGCCAGCAGCTTGGCCGGGACAGGGGAGGGCTACACCTTC. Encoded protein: CASSLAGTGEGYTF.

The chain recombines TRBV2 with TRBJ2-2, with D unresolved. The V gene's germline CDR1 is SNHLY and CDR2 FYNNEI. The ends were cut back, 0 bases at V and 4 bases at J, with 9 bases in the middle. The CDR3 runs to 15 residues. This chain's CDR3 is CASSEAGRGTGELFF. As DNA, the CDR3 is TGTGCCAGCAGTGAAGCCGGGCGTGGCACCGGGGAGCTGTTTTTT.

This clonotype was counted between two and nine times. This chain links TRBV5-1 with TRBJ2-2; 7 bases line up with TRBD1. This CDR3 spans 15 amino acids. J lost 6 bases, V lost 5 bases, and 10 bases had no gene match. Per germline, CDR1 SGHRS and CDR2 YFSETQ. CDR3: CASSSGQTSAGELFF. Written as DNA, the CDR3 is TGCGCCAGCAGTTCGGGACAGACCTCCGCCGGGGAGCTGTTTTTT.

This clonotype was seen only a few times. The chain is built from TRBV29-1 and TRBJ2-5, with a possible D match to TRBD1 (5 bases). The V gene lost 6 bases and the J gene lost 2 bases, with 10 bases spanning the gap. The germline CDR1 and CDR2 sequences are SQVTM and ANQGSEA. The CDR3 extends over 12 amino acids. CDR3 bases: TGCAGCGTCGTCACAGGACAAGAGACCCAGTACTTC. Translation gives CSVVTGQETQYF.

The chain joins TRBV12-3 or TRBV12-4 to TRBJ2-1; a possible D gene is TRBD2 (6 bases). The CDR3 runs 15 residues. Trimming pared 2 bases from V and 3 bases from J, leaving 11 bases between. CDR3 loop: CASSLLMGGYNEQFF. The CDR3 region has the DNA TGTGCCAGCAGTTTACTTATGGGAGGCTACAATGAGCAGTTCTTC.

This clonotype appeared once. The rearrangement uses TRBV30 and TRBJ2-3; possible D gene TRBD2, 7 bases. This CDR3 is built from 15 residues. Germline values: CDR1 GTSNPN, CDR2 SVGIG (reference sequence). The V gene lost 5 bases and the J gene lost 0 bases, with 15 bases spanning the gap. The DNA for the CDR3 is TGTGCCTGGCGGCGGGGGCGGGGGAGCACAGATACGCAGTATTTT. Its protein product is CAWRRGRGSTDTQYF.

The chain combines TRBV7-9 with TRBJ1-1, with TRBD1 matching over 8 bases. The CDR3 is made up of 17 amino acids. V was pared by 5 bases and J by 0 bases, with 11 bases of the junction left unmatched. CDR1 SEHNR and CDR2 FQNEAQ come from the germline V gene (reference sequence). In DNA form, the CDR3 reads TGTGCCAGCAGCCAAGTGAACAGGGGGGTAATGAACACTGAAGCTTTCTTT. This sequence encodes CASSQVNRGVMNTEAFF.

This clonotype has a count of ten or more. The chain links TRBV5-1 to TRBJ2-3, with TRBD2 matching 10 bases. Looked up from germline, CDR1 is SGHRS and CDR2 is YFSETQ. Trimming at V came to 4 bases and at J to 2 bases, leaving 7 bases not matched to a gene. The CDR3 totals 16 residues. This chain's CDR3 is CASSLRTSGVTDTQYF. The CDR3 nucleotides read TGCGCCAGCAGCCTACGGACTAGCGGCGTCACAGATACGCAGTATTTT.

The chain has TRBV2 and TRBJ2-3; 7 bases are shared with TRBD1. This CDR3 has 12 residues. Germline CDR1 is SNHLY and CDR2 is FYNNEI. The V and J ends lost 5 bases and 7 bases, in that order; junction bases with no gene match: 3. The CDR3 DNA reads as TGTGCCAGCAGTACAGGGGTGAATACGCAGTATTTT. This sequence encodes CASSTGVNTQYF.

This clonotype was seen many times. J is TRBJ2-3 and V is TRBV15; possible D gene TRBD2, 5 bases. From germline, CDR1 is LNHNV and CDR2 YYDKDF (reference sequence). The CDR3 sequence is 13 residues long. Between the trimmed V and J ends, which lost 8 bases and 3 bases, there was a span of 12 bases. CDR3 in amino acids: CATSEEPTDTQYF. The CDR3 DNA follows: TGTGCCACCTCGGAGGAGCCAACAGATACGCAGTATTTT. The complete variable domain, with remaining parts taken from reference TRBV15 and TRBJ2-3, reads DAMVIQNPRYQVTQFGKPVTLSCSQTLNHNVMYWYQQKSSQAPKLLFHYYDKDFNNEADTPDNFQSRRPNTSFCFLDIRSPGLGDTAMYLCATSEEPTDTQYFGPGTRLTVL.

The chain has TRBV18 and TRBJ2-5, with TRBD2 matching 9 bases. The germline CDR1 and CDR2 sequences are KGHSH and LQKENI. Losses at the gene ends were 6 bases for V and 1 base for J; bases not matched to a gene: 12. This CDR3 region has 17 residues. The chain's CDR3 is CASSPKPGLASQETQYF. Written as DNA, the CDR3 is TGTGCCAGCTCCCCGAAGCCTGGACTAGCGAGCCAAGAGACCCAGTACTTC.

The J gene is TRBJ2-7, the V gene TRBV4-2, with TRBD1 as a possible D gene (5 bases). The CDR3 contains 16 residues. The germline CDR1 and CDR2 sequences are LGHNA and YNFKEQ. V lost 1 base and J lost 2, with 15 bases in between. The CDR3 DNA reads TGTGCCAGCAGCCAAGCCTCAGGGAACCCCCCCTACGAGCAGTACTTC. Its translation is CASSQASGNPPYEQYF.

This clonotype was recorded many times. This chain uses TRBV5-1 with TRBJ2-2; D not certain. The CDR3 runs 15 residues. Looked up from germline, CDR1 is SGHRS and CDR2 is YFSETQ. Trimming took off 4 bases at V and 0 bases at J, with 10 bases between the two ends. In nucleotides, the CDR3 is TGCGCCAGCAGCGACCAAACGGCGAACACCGGGGAGCTGTTTTTT. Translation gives CASSDQTANTGELFF. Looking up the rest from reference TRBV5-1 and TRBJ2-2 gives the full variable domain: KAGVTQTPRYLIKTRGQQVTLSCSPISGHRSVSWYQQTPGQGLQFLFEYFSETQRNKGNFPGRFSGRQFSNSRSEMNVSTLELGDSALYLCASSDQTANTGELFFGEGSRLTVL.

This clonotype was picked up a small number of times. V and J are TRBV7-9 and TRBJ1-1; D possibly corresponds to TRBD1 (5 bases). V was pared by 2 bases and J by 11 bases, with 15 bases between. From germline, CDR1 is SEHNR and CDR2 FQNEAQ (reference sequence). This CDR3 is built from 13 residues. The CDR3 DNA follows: TGTGCCAGCAGCTTAAGAGGGGAAGGTGTGGCTTTCTTT. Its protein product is CASSLRGEGVAFF.

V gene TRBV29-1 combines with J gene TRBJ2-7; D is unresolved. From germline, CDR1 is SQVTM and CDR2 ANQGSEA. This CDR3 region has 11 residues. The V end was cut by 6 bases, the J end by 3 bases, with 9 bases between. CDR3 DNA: TGCAGCGTAGTCAGAAACTACGAGCAGTACTTC. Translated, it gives CSVVRNYEQYF.

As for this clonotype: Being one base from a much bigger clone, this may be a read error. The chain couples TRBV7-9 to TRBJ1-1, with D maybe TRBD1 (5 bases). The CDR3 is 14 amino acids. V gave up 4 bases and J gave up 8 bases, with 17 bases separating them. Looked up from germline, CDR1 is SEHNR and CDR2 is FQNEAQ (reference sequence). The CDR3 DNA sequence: TGTGCCAGCAGCTACGTAACAGGTACTACAGAAGCTTTCTTT. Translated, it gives CASSYVTGTTEAFF.

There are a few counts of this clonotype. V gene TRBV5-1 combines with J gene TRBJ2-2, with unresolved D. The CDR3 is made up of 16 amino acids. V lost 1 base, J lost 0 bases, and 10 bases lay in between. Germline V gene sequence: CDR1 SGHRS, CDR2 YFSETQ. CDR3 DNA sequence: TGCGCCAGCAGCTTGTTGAAAGGGACGAACACCGGGGAGCTGTTTTTT. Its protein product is CASSLLKGTNTGELFF.

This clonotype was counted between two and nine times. CDR3 loop: CASSQDSLRLGNEQFF. In DNA, the CDR3 is TGCGCCAGCAGCCAAGATTCGCTTCGACTGGGAAATGAGCAGTTCTTC. V gene TRBV4-3 combines with J gene TRBJ2-1; D unresolved. The CDR3 consists of 16 residues. Germline CDR1 LGHNA, CDR2 YSLEER. The germline V and J ends were trimmed by 0 bases and 7 bases, with 16 bases remaining between them.

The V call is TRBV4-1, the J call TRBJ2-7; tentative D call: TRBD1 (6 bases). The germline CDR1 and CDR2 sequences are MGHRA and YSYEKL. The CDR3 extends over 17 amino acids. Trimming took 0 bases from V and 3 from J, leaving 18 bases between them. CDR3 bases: TGCGCCAGCAGCCAAGAAAAAGTCGGACAGCCATACTACGAGCAGTACTTC. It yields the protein CASSQEKVGQPYYEQYF.

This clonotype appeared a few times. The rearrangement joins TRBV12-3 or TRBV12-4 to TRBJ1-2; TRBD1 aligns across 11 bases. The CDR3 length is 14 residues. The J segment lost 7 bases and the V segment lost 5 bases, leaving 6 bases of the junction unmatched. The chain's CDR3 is CASSTPGTGGGYTF. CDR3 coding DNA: TGTGCCAGCAGTACCCCCGGGACAGGGGGTGGCTACACCTTC.

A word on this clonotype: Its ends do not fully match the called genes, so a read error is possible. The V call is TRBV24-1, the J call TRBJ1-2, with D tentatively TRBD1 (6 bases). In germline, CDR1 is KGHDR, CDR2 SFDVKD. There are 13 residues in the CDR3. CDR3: CSTSDPDRSGYTF. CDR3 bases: TGTTCCACCAGTGACCCCGACAGGAGTGGCTACACCTTC.

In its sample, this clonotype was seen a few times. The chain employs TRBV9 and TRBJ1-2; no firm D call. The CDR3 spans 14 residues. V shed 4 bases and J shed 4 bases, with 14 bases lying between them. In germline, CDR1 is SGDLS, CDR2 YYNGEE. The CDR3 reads CASSPRTIGYGYTF. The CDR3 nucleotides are TGTGCCAGCAGCCCGCGAACGATTGGCTATGGCTACACCTTC.

The CDR3 spells CASSVEGYDRFPTDTQYF. The CDR3 DNA reads as TGTGCCAGCAGCGTAGAGGGTTATGACAGGTTCCCCACAGATACGCAGTATTTT. The genes are TRBV9 and TRBJ2-3; tentatively, D is TRBD1 (6 bases). Between the trimmed V and J ends, which lost 0 bases and 2 bases, there was a span of 19 bases. The germline gives CDR1 SGDLS, CDR2 YYNGEE. This CDR3 is built from 18 residues.